This TCR beta chain was identified during a study of radiation and T cells in renal cell carcinoma. The treatment denotes: treatment-naive control, cytoreductive nephrectomy. Germline-derived CDR1 and CDR2 are SGDLS and YYNGEE. The V and J ends lost 0 bases and 3 bases respectively, with 13 bases between them. The CDR3 consists of 16 residues. Points on this clone: Its matching antigen is unknown.

General study points: Compared with controls, irradiated tumors showed greater TCR clonality. Tumor samples were small regions of 0.9 to 1 g. Compared with controls, irradiated tumors had more, larger dominant CDR3 motifs.

The repertoire was sequenced with immunoSEQ multiplex PCR; TCRdb's copy has only in-frame clones and lacks some. The data contain approximately 16,000 clones, 58% of them singletons. This TCR was sampled from a man between 35 and 55 years old with renal cell carcinoma. The chain has TRBV9 and TRBJ2-1; D not resolved. This specimen was tumor tissue, taken from a patient whose treatment was nephrectomy without radiotherapy. Here the CDR3 DNA reads TGTGCCAGCAGCGTAGATTTGGGCAGATACTACAATGAGCAGTTCTTC. Encoded protein: CASSVDLGRYYNEQFF.